These 2 T cell receptor beta chains share one sample of origin, sequenced in a study of T-cell reconstitution after alpha-beta-depleted transplantation in children. As it was prepared, the TCRbeta library received unique molecular identifiers. TCRdb called the PCR reads again in MiXCR, with one record for every CDR3 protein. In the table there are just under 250,000 distinct CDR3 sequences, about 26% of which are singletons. The starting material was PBMCs, obtained before TCRalphabeta/CD19-depleted stem cell transplant. Every receptor here comes from a girl aged 2-10 years with Fanconi anemia, due to receive a stem cell transplant.

This clonotype showed up many times. The genes are TRBV9 and TRBJ1-2, with D perhaps TRBD1 (6 bases). The V end lost 0 bases, the J end lost 6 bases, and 9 bases lay between the germline ends. This CDR3 is built from 13 residues. CDR1 is SGDLS, CDR2 YYNGEE, per germline. In DNA, the CDR3 is TGTGCCAGCAGCGTAGCAGGGGATGATGGCTACACCTTC. This translates into CASSVAGDDGYTF.

The chain combines TRBV20-1 with TRBJ2-3, with 8 bases that match TRBD2. The V segment lost 2 bases and the J segment 4 bases; nucleotides outside the gene matches: 8. From germline, CDR1 is DFQATT and CDR2 SNEGSKA (reference sequence). This CDR3 is built from 15 residues. CDR3 nucleotide sequence: TGCAGTGCTAGACGGGGACTAGTTTCCCCAGATACGCAGTATTTT. The encoded protein is CSARRGLVSPDTQYF.